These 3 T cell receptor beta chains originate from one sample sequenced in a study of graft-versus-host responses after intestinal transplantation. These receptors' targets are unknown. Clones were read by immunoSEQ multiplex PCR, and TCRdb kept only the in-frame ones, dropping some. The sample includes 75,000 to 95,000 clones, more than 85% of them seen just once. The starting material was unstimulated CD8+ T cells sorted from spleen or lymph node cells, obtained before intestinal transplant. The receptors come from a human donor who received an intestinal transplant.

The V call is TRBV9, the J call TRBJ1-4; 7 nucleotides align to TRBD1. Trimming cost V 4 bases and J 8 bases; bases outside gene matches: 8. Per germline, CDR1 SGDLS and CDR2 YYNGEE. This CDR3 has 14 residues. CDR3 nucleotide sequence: TGTGCCAGCAGCCGAGGGGGCGGGGAGGAAAAACTGTTTTTT. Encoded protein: CASSRGGGEEKLFF.

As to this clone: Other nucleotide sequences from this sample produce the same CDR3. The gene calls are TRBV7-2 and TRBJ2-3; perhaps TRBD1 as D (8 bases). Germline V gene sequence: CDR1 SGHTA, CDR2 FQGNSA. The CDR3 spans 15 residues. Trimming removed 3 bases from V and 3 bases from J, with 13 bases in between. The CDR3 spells CASSFTGGGTDTQYF. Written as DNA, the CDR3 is TGTGCCAGCAGCTTCACAGGGGGGGGAACAGATACGCAGTATTTT.

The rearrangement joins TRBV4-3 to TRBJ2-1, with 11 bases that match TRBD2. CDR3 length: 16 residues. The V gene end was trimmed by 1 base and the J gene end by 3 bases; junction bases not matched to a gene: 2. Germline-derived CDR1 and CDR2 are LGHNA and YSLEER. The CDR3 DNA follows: TGCGCCAGCAGCCAAGTCCTAGCGGGGGGCTACAATGAGCAGTTCTTC. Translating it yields CASSQVLAGGYNEQFF.